This T cell receptor beta chain stems from a study of metastatic and nonmetastatic thyroid tumors. Original processing notes: A distant-metastasis classifier for papillary thyroid cancer was built using CDR3 differences across clinicopathological groups. Using MiXCR, TCRdb reanalyzed the PCR reads. TCRdb's processing, not the study's, gives the V and J calls here. The repertoire holds around 26,000 clones, with 20% to 25% as singletons. Patients had received no treatment of any kind before thyroid surgery. This clone was picked up a small number of times. Trimming took off 2 bases at V and 5 bases at J, with 13 bases between the two ends. The V gene's germline CDR1 is MNHNS and CDR2 SASEGT. The length of the CDR3 is 15 residues.

The gene calls are TRBV6-1 and TRBJ1-5; D ambiguous. The TCR comes from a female donor with papillary thyroid cancer or a benign thyroid nodule (not recorded which). Some clones in this sample may be carry-over from other donors' samples. Specimen: adjacent normal tissue. CDR3 coding DNA: TGTGCCAGCAGTGAAATGAACCCCCGTTATCAGCCCCAGCATTTT. Its translation: CASSEMNPRYQPQHF.